Each of the 21 T cell receptor beta chains below was sequenced from the same sample in a study of T cells in Graves' hyperthyroidism and ophthalmopathy. Regions amplified from RNA transcripts were the TCR beta CDR3 regions. The HTBI primer set served for first-round RT-PCR of the TCR CDR3. Each CDR3 protein gets one entry after TCRdb re-called the multiplex PCR reads with MiXCR. Of around 620,000 distinct CDR3 sequences in the sample, 15% to 20% were seen once. Sequenced material: blood. These receptors all stem from a young woman with Graves' hyperthyroidism.

This clonotype was seen more than once but under ten times. A much larger clone lies a single base off, so this may be a read error. The V gene is TRBV19, the J gene TRBJ2-1; 7 bases map to TRBD1. The CDR3 runs 14 residues. CDR1 and CDR2 from the germline V gene are LNHDA and SQIVND (reference sequence). The chain's CDR3 is CASSIQGVYNEQSF. Written as DNA, the CDR3 is TGTGCCAGTAGTATACAGGGGGTATACAATGAGCAGTCCTTC. Combining the CDR3 with reference TRBV19 and TRBJ2-1 gives the whole variable domain DGGITQSPKYLFRKEGQNVTLSCEQNLNHDAMYWYRQDPGQGLRLIYYSQIVNDFQKGDIAEGYSVSREKKESFPLTVTSAQKNPTAFYLCASSIQGVYNEQSFGPGTRLTVL.

This clonotype was observed at least ten times. This chain uses TRBV6-1 with TRBJ2-7; TRBD2 agrees at 11 bases. Germline V lookup: CDR1 MNHNS, CDR2 SASEGT. Germline trimming cut 5 bases from V and 3 bases from J; bases unmatched to any gene: 3. The CDR3 spans 14 residues. CDR3 DNA: TGTGCCAGCAGTTTGACTAGCGGGGTCTACGAGCAGTACTTC. This codes for CASSLTSGVYEQYF.

The chain couples TRBV5-6 to TRBJ2-1; D is undetermined. Trimming stripped 0 bases from V and 8 bases from J, with 9 bases between. Germline V gives CDR1 SGHDT, CDR2 YYEEEE. CDR3 size: 13 residues. The CDR3 DNA reads TGTGCCAGCAGCTTGGCCCATCGGGATGAGCAGTTCTTC. Its translation is CASSLAHRDEQFF.

The table lists this clonotype with many counts. The chain is built from TRBV6-2 or TRBV6-3 and TRBJ1-1; 9 nucleotides match TRBD1. J lost 5 bases, V lost 2 bases, and 6 bases had no gene match. The CDR3 is 15 amino acids. CDR1 and CDR2 (germline): MNHEY, SVGEGT. This CDR3 reads CASSYLGTGKTEAFF. The CDR3 nucleotides read TGTGCCAGCAGTTACCTCGGGACAGGGAAGACTGAAGCTTTCTTT.

Comment on this clonotype: This sequence may be a read error, since a much larger clone differs from it by one base. V and J are TRBV7-2 and TRBJ2-2, with a possible D match to TRBD1 (5 bases). Germline CDR1 reads SGHTA; CDR2 reads FQGNSA. This CDR3 is 16 amino acids long. V shed 5 bases and J shed 2 bases, with 15 bases lying between them. This chain's CDR3 is CASSREGAANTGELFF. As DNA, the CDR3 is TGTGCCAGCAGCCGTGAAGGGGCAGCAAACACCGGGGAGCTGTTTTTT.

The chain links TRBV29-1 to TRBJ1-1, with D hard to call. Trimming stripped 3 bases from V and 1 base from J, with 6 bases between. This CDR3 contains 12 residues. Per germline, CDR1 SQVTM and CDR2 ANQGSEA. CDR3 sequence reads: CSVDKENTEAFF. Written as DNA, the CDR3 is TGCAGCGTTGACAAGGAGAACACTGAAGCTTTCTTT.

This clonotype was seen only a few times. The chain uses TRBV20-1 and TRBJ2-1, with 8 bases matching TRBD2. The CDR3 loop spans 17 amino acids. The trim removed 5 bases at V and 9 bases at J, leaving 21 bases unmatched. CDR1 is DFQATT, CDR2 SNEGSKA, per germline (reference sequence). CDR3 sequence reads: CSAPSRVAGPRGGEQFF. The CDR3, as DNA: TGCAGTGCTCCTTCGAGAGTGGCGGGGCCCCGGGGGGGTGAGCAGTTCTTC.

This clonotype appeared many times. CDR3 residues: CASSPAGQDEAFF. The DNA of the CDR3 is TGTGCCAGCAGTCCAGCGGGACAGGATGAAGCTTTCTTT. This sequence joins TRBV27 and TRBJ1-1, with 8 bases fitting TRBD1. CDR1 is MNHEY and CDR2 is SMNVEV in the germline V gene (reference sequence). The ends lost 5 bases at V and 7 bases at J; junction bases unmatched: 6. The CDR3 runs to 13 residues.

This clonotype has a count of ten or more. This chain joins TRBV6-2 or TRBV6-3 and TRBJ2-7; 12 nucleotides agree with TRBD2. Trimming took 10 bases from V and 0 from J; bases not matched to a gene: 10. The CDR3 length is 16 residues. Germline CDR1 MNHEY, CDR2 SVGEGT. The CDR3 is CATREGLAGFSYEQYF. The CDR3 nucleotides read TGTGCCACTCGAGAGGGACTAGCGGGCTTCTCCTACGAGCAGTACTTC.

The genes are TRBV5-1 and TRBJ1-2; TRBD1 matches at 11 bases. V was pared by 0 bases and J by 3 bases, with 4 bases of the junction left unmatched. There are 16 residues in the CDR3. Germline V gene sequence: CDR1 SGHRS, CDR2 YFSETQ. CDR3 sequence reads: CASSLEGQGAYYGYTF. CDR3 nucleotides: TGCGCCAGCAGCTTGGAAGGACAGGGGGCGTACTATGGCTACACCTTC.

This clonotype occurred a few times. The chain has TRBV4-2 and TRBJ2-3; unclear D gene. Germline-derived CDR1 and CDR2 are LGHNA and YNFKEQ. This CDR3 is 17 amino acids long. The V and J ends lost 0 bases and 2 bases respectively, with 15 bases between them. The DNA for the CDR3 is TGTGCCAGCAGCCAAGATAGTAGTTGGGGAAACACAGATACGCAGTATTTT. The encoded protein is CASSQDSSWGNTDTQYF.

The chain links TRBV20-1 to TRBJ2-3, with D possibly being TRBD2 (7 bases). The V end lost 6 bases, the J end lost 0 bases, and 19 bases lay between the germline ends. From germline, CDR1 is DFQATT and CDR2 SNEGSKA (reference sequence). CDR3 size: 16 residues. For the CDR3, the DNA is TGCAGTGCGACAAGGGGGAGGGCAGGTAGCACAGATACGCAGTATTTT. The encoded protein is CSATRGRAGSTDTQYF.

In this sample, this clonotype turned up many times. This rearrangement joins TRBV18 to TRBJ1-1; D is unclear. V was pared by 3 bases and J by 1 base, with 9 bases between. This CDR3 has 14 amino acids. Germline assignment: CDR1 KGHSH and CDR2 LQKENI. CDR3 in amino acids: CASSPRQQNTEAFF. The CDR3 coding sequence is TGTGCCAGCTCACCGCGGCAGCAGAACACTGAAGCTTTCTTT. Full variable domain (missing parts from reference TRBV18 and TRBJ1-1): NAGVMQNPRHLVRRRGQEARLRCSPMKGHSHVYWYRQLPEEGLKFMVYLQKENIIDESGMPKERFSAEFPKEGPSILRIQQVVRGDSAAYFCASSPRQQNTEAFFGQGTRLTVV.

The genes are TRBV15 and TRBJ2-3; D is unresolved. V lost 0 bases and J 5 bases, leaving 9 bases between the germline ends. Germline V gene data show CDR1 as LNHNV and CDR2 as YYDKDF (reference sequence). The CDR3 length is 14 residues. CDR3 residues: CATSREGLRDTQYF. CDR3 coding DNA: TGTGCCACCAGCAGAGAGGGTTTACGAGATACGCAGTATTTT.

In this sample, this clonotype turned up many times. This rearrangement joins TRBV11-2 to TRBJ2-2; D unresolved. CDR1 and CDR2 from the germline V gene are SGHAT and FQNNGV. Trimming stripped 1 base from V and 0 bases from J, with 6 bases between. This CDR3 comprises 15 residues. The CDR3 DNA is TGTGCCAGCAGCTTAGGGTGGCCGAACACCGGGGAGCTGTTTTTT. Encoded protein: CASSLGWPNTGELFF.

This rearrangement joins TRBV30 to TRBJ2-1; TRBD2 matches at 12 bases. CDR3 length: 15 amino acids. The V gene's germline CDR1 is GTSNPN and CDR2 SVGIG (reference sequence). J gave up 6 bases and V 3 bases, and 6 bases lay outside the gene matches. CDR3 coding DNA: TGTGCCTGGAGACTAGCGGGAGGTTTGGCCAATGAGCAGTTCTTC. Its translation: CAWRLAGGLANEQFF.

This clonotype was seen ten or more times. The rearrangement links TRBV12-3 or TRBV12-4 to TRBJ2-3; no clear D. The CDR3 loop spans 14 amino acids. Trimming took off 6 bases at V and 1 base at J, with 11 bases between the two ends. The CDR3: CASSRDGGTDTQYF. CDR3 sequence (DNA): TGTGCCAGCAGCCGAGACGGCGGCACAGATACGCAGTATTTT.

The J gene is TRBJ2-7, the V gene TRBV6-2 or TRBV6-3, with D possibly matching TRBD1 (6 bases). The CDR3 covers 15 residues. The germline CDR1 and CDR2 sequences are MNHEY and SVGEGT. Trimming took 4 bases from V and 3 from J, leaving 16 bases between them. This CDR3 reads CASSSVNRVHYEQYF. DNA of the CDR3: TGTGCCAGCAGTTCGGTGAACAGGGTACACTACGAGCAGTACTTC.

This clonotype was observed many times. Written as DNA, the CDR3 is TGTGCCAGCAGTGTGGCTAGCGGAGGGGGGAATGAGCAGTTCTTC. It encodes CASSVASGGGNEQFF. The rearrangement uses TRBV2 and TRBJ2-1; perhaps TRBD2 as D (7 bases). Deletions cut 4 bases from V and 7 bases from J, with 17 bases between. The CDR3 totals 15 residues. Germline V gene lookup returns CDR1 SNHLY and CDR2 FYNNEI.

This clonotype has at least ten counts. The rearrangement links TRBV7-8 to TRBJ2-1; the match to TRBD1 covers 9 bases. The CDR3 has 17 amino acids. Germline-derived CDR1 and CDR2 are SGHVS and FQNEAQ. V gave up 6 bases and J gave up 5 bases; unmatched junction bases: 14. Here the CDR3 DNA reads TGTGCCAGCAGTCTACCTAAGGGACAGGGCTCGGACAATGAGCAGTTCTTC. Its protein product is CASSLPKGQGSDNEQFF.

This clonotype came up many times. The chain links TRBV7-8 to TRBJ1-5; maybe TRBD1 (5 bases). CDR1 and CDR2 (germline): SGHVS, FQNEAQ. With 1 base removed from V and 0 bases from J, the gap between germline ends came to 10 bases. The CDR3 totals 16 residues. The CDR3 DNA is TGTGCCAGCAGCTTAGGCCTCGGGACTAGCAATCAGCCCCAGCATTTT. Translation: CASSLGLGTSNQPQHF.